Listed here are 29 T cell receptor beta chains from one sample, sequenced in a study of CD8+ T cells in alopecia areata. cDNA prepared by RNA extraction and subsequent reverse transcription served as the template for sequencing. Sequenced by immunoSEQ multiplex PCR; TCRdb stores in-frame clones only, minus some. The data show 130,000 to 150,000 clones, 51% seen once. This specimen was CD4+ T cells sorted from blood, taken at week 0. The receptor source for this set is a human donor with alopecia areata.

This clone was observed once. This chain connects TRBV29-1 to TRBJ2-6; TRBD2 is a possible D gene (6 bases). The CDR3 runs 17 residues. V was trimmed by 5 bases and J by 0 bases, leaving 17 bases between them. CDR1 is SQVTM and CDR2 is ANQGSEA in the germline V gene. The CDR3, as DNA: TGCAGCGTTTTGGGGGGAGGAGCAAGCTCTGGGGCCAACGTCCTGACTTTC. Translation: CSVLGGGASSGANVLTF.

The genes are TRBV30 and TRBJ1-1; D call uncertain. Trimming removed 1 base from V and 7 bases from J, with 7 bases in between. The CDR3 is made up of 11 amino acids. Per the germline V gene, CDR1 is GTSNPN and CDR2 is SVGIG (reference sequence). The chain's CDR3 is CAWSANGEAFF. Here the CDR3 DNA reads TGTGCCTGGAGTGCTAACGGTGAAGCTTTCTTT.

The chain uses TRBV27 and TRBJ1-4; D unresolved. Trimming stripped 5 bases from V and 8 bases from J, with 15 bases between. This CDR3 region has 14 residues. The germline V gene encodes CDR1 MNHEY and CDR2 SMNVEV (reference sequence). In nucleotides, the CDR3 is TGTGCCAGCAGTCCCCCGGGAGGAGGGGAAAAACTGTTTTTT. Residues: CASSPPGGGEKLFF.

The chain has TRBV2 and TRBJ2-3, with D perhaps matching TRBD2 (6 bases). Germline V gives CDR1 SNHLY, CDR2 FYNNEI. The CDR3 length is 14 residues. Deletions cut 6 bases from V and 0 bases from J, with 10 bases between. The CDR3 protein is CASRNSGSTDTQYF. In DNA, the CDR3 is TGTGCCAGCAGGAATAGCGGAAGCACAGATACGCAGTATTTT. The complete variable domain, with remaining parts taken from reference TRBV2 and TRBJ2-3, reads EPEVTQTPSHQVTQMGQEVILRCVPISNHLYFYWYRQILGQKVEFLVSFYNNEISEKSEIFDDQFSVERPDGSNFTLKIRSTKLEDSAMYFCASRNSGSTDTQYFGPGTRLTVL.

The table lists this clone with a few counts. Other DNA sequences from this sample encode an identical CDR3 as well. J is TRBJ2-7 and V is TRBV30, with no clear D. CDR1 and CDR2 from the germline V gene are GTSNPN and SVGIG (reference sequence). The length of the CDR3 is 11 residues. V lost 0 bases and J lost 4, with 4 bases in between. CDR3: CAWSVGYEQYF. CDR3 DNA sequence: TGTGCCTGGAGTGTGGGATACGAGCAGTACTTC.

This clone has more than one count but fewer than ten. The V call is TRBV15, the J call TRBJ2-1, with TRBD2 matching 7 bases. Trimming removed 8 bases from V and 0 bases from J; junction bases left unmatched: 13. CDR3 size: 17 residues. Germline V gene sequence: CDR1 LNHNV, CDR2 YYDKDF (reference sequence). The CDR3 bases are TGTGCCACCCGAACCTATCTAGCGGCTTACTCCTACAATGAGCAGTTCTTC. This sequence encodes CATRTYLAAYSYNEQFF.

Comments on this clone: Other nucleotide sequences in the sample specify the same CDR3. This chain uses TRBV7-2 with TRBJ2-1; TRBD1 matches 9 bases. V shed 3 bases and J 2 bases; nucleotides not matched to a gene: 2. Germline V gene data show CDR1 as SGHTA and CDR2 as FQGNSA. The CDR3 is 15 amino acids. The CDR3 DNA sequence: TGTGCCAGCAGCTTGGGACAGGGACCCTACAATGAGCAGTTCTTC. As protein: CASSLGQGPYNEQFF. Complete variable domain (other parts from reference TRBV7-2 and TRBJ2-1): GAGVSQSPSNKVTEKGKDVELRCDPISGHTALYWYRQSLGQGLEFLIYFQGNSAPDKSGLPSDRFSAERTGGSVSTLTIQRTQQEDSAVYLCASSLGQGPYNEQFFGPGTRLTVL.

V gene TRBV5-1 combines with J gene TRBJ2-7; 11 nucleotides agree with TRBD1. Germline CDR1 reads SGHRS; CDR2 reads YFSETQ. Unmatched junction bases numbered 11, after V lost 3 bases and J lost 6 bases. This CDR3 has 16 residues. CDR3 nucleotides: TGCGCCAGCAGCTCCAATACGGGACAGGGGGTTGGCGAGCAGTACTTC. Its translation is CASSSNTGQGVGEQYF.

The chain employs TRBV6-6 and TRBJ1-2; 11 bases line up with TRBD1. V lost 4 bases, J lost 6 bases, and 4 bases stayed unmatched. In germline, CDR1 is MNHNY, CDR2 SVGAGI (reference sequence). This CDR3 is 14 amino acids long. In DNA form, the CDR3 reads TGTGCCAGCAGTTTGGACAGGGGGCTTGATGGCTACACCTTC. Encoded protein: CASSLDRGLDGYTF.

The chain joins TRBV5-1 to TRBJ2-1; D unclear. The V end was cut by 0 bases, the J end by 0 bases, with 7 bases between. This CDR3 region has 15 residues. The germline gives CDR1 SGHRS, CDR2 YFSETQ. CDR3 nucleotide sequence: TGCGCCAGCAGCTTGGGGCCTATCTCCTACAATGAGCAGTTCTTC. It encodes CASSLGPISYNEQFF.

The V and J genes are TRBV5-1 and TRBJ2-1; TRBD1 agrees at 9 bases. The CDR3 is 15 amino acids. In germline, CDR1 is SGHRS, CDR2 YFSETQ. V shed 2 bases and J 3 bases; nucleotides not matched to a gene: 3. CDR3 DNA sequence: TGCGCCAGCAGCTTAGGGGACAGGGACTACAATGAGCAGTTCTTC. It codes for CASSLGDRDYNEQFF.

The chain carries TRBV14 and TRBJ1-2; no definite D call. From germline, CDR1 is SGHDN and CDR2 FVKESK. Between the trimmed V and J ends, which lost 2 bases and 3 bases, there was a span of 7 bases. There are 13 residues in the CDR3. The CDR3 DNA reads TGTGCCAGCAGCCAACAATCCGACTATGGCTACACCTTC. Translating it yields CASSQQSDYGYTF. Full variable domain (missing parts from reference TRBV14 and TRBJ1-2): EAGVTQFPSHSVIEKGQTVTLRCDPISGHDNLYWYRRVMGKEIKFLLHFVKESKQDESGMPNNRFLAERTGGTYSTLKVQPAELEDSGVYFCASSQQSDYGYTFGSGTRLTVV.

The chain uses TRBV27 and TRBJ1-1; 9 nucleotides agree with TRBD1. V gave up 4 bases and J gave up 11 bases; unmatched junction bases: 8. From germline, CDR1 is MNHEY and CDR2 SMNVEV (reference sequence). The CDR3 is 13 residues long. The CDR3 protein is CASSSTGGGRAFF. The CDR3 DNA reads TGTGCCAGCAGTTCCACAGGGGGCGGAAGGGCTTTCTTT.

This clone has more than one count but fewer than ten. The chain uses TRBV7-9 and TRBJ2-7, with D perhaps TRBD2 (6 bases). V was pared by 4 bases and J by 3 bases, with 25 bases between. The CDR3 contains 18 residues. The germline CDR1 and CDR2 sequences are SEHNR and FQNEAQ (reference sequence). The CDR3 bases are TGTGCCAGCAGCTCCCACTTGGTGAATTGGGGGGTGGACTACGAGCAGTACTTC. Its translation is CASSSHLVNWGVDYEQYF.

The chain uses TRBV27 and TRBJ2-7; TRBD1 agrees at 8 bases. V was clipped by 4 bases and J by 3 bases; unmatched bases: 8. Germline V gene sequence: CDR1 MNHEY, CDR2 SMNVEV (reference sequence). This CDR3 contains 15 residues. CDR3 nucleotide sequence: TGTGCCAGCAGTTGGACCACCGACAGGGGCTACGAGCAGTACTTC. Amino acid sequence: CASSWTTDRGYEQYF.

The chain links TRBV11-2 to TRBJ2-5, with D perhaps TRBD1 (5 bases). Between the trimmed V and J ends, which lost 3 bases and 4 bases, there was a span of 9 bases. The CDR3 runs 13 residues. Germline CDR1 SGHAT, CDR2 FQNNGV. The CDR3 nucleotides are TGTGCCAGCAGCTTTAGGGGTGTAGAGACCCAGTACTTC. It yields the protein CASSFRGVETQYF.

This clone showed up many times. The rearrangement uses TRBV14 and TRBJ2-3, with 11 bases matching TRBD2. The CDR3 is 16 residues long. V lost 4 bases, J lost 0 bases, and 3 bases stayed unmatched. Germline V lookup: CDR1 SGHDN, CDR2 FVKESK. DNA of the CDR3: TGTGCCAGCAGCCGGACTAGCGGGTCTAGCACAGATACGCAGTATTTT. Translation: CASSRTSGSSTDTQYF.

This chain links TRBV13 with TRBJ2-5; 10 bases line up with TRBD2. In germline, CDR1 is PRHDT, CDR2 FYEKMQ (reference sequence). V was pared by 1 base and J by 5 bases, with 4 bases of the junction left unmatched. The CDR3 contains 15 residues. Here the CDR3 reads CASSLVLAGVETQYF. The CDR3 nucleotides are TGTGCCAGCAGCTTAGTGCTAGCGGGAGTGGAGACCCAGTACTTC. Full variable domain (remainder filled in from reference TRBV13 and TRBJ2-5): AAGVIQSPRHLIKEKRETATLKCYPIPRHDTVYWYQQGPGQDPQFLISFYEKMQSDKGSIPDRFSAQQFSDYHSELNMSSLELGDSALYFCASSLVLAGVETQYFGPGTRLLVL.

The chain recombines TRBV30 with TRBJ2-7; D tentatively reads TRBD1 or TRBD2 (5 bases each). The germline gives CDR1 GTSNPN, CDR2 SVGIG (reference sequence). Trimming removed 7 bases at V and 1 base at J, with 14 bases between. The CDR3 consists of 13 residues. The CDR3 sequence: CASRGRSSYEQYF. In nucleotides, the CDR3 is TGTGCCTCCCGGGGACGATCATCCTACGAGCAGTACTTC.

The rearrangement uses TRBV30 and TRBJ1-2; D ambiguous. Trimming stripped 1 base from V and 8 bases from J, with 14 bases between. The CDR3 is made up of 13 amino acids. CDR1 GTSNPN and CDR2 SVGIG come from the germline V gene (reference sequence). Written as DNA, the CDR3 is TGTGCCTGGAGTGGGGCGGCGGTGGGGGGCTACACCTTC. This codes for CAWSGAAVGGYTF.

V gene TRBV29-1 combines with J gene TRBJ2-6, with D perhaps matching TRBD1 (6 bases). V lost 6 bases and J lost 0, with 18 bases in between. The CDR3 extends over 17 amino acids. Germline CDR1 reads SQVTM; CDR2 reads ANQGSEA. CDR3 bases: TGCAGCGTGGTGGGGACACCAATGATCTCTGGGGCCAACGTCCTGACTTTC. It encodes CSVVGTPMISGANVLTF.

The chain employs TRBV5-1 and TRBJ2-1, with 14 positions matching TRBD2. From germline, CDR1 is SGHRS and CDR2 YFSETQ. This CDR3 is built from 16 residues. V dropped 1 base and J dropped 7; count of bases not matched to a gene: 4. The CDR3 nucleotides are TGCGCCAGCAGCTTGCCGGGACTAGCGGGAGTGAATGAGCAGTTCTTC. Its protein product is CASSLPGLAGVNEQFF.

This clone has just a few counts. CDR3 nucleotides: TGTGCCAGCAGTGTACAGGGTAATCAGCCCCAGCATTTT. This encodes CASSVQGNQPQHF. The chain combines TRBV25-1 with TRBJ1-5, with D perhaps matching TRBD1 (6 bases). The germline CDR1 and CDR2 sequences are MGHDK and SYGVNS. The CDR3 length is 13 residues. Trimming stripped 4 bases from V and 4 bases from J, with 8 bases between.

The DNA of the CDR3 is TGTGCCAGCAGTGACCCGTCCGAGACAGGGTCGCATGAGCAGTTCTTC. Protein product: CASSDPSETGSHEQFF. The chain joins TRBV25-1 to TRBJ2-1; 7 nucleotides agree with TRBD1. Losses at the gene ends were 3 bases for V and 8 bases for J; bases not matched to a gene: 13. The CDR3 consists of 16 residues. The germline V gene has CDR1 MGHDK and CDR2 SYGVNS.

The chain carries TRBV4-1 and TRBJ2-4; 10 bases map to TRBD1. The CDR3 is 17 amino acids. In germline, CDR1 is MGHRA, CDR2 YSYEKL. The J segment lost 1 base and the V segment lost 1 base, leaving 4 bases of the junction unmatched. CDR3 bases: TGCGCCAGCAGCCAAGCCCCGGGACAGGGGGCCAAAAACATTCAGTACTTC. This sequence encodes CASSQAPGQGAKNIQYF.

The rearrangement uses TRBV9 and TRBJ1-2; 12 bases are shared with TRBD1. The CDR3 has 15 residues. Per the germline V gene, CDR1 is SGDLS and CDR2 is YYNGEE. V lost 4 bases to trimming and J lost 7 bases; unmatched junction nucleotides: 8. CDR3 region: CASSSPGTGGFGYTF. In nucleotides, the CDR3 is TGTGCCAGCAGCTCTCCCGGGACAGGGGGCTTTGGCTACACCTTC.

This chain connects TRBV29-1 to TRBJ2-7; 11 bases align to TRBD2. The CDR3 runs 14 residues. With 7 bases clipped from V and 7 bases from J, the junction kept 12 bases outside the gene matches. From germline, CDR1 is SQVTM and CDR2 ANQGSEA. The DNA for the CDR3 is TGCAGCGCTGGGTTAGCGGGAGGGCCAGGAGAGCAGTACTTC. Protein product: CSAGLAGGPGEQYF.

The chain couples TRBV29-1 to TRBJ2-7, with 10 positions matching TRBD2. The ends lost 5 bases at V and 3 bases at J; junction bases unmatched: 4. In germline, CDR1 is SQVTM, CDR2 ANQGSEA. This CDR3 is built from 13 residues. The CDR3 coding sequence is TGCAGCGTTCTACTAGCGGGACTCTACGAGCAGTACTTC. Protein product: CSVLLAGLYEQYF.

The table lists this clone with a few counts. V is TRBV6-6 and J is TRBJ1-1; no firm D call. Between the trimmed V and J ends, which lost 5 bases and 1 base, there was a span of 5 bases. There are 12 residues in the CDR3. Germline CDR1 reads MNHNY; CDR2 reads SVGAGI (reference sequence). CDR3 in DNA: TGTGCCAGCAGTAGAAGGAACACTGAAGCTTTCTTT. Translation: CASSRRNTEAFF.